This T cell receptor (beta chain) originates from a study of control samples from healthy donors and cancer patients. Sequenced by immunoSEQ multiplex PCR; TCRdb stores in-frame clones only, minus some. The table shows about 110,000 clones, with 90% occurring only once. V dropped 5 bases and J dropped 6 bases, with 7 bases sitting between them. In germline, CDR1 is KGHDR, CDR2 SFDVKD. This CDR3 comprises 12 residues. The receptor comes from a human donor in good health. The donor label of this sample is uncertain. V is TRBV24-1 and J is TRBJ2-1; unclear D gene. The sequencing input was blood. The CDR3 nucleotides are TGTGCCACCAGTGCTGGATTCAATGAGCAGTTCTTC. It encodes CATSAGFNEQFF.